Presented here are 32 T cell receptor beta chains from one specimen sequenced in a study of blood T cell repertoires in COVID-19. Assay used: immunoSEQ multiplex PCR; TCRdb lists only in-frame clones, some missing. The table lists hundreds of thousands of clones, almost 85% of them singletons. The sequenced material came from peripheral blood. All receptors come from a man aged 45 to 65 with active or convalescent COVID-19.

V gene TRBV9 combines with J gene TRBJ2-3; tentatively, D is TRBD1 (5 bases). The CDR3 runs 15 residues. V was clipped by 7 bases and J by 2 bases, with 17 bases between them. The germline gives CDR1 SGDLS, CDR2 YYNGEE. DNA of the CDR3: TGTGCCAGCTCAGGGCTCGACGTTAACACAGATACGCAGTATTTT. This gives the protein CASSGLDVNTDTQYF.

This clone was seen a single time. This sequence joins TRBV9 and TRBJ1-3; 7 bases map to TRBD1. Germline CDR1 reads SGDLS; CDR2 reads YYNGEE. The CDR3 runs 16 residues. The V and J ends lost 3 bases and 2 bases, in that order; junction bases with no gene match: 8. The CDR3 region has the DNA TGTGCCAGCAGCGAGAGGGGGGACAGAGCTGGAAACACCATATATTTT. Amino acid sequence: CASSERGDRAGNTIYF.

This chain joins TRBV10-1 and TRBJ2-1, with D possibly being TRBD2 (6 bases). The V gene lost 10 bases and the J gene lost 3 bases, with 16 bases spanning the gap. The V gene's germline CDR1 is WNHNN and CDR2 SYGVQD (reference sequence). This CDR3 has 14 amino acids. The CDR3 sequence is CANLSGLLYNEQFF. The CDR3 nucleotides read TGCGCCAACTTGAGCGGACTACTCTACAATGAGCAGTTCTTC.

The table lists this clone with a count of one. J is TRBJ1-6 and V is TRBV5-6, with 10 bases identical to TRBD1. The J segment lost 7 bases and the V segment lost 5 bases, leaving 3 bases of the junction unmatched. The CDR3 loop spans 14 amino acids. Germline V gene data show CDR1 as SGHDT and CDR2 as YYEEEE. The CDR3 nucleotides read TGTGCCAGCAGACAGACAGGGGGCAATTCACCCCTCCACTTT. Residues: CASRQTGGNSPLHF. Based on the CDR3 plus reference TRBV5-6 and TRBJ1-6, the full variable domain is DAGVTQSPTHLIKTRGQQVTLRCSPKSGHDTVSWYQQALGQGPQFIFQYYEEEERQRGNFPDRFSGHQFPNYSSELNVNALLLGDSALYLCASRQTGGNSPLHFGNGTRLTVT.

The rearrangement uses TRBV6-5 and TRBJ1-2; D is uncertain. V shed 6 bases and J shed 5 bases, with 13 bases lying between them. The V gene's germline CDR1 is MNHEY and CDR2 SVGAGI. This CDR3 has 13 amino acids. CDR3: CASSDGPGYGYTF. The CDR3 DNA follows: TGTGCCAGCAGCGATGGGCCCGGATATGGCTACACCTTC.

This clone has just a few counts. The V call is TRBV9, the J call TRBJ1-1; the D gene is possibly TRBD1 (5 bases). The ends were cut back, 0 bases at V and 1 base at J, with 16 bases in the middle. The CDR3 contains 17 residues. Germline V gene lookup returns CDR1 SGDLS and CDR2 YYNGEE. The DNA of the CDR3 is TGTGCCAGCAGCGTAGACCGAACGGGGGGTGCGAACACTGAAGCTTTCTTT. Its protein is CASSVDRTGGANTEAFF. The full variable domain, its missing parts supplied by reference TRBV9 and TRBJ1-1, is DSGVTQTPKHLITATGQRVTLRCSPRSGDLSVYWYQQSLDQGLQFLIQYYNGEERAKGNILERFSAQQFPDLHSELNLSSLELGDSALYFCASSVDRTGGANTEAFFGQGTRLTVV.

V and J are TRBV2 and TRBJ1-1, with D tentatively TRBD1 (5 bases). Germline CDR1 SNHLY, CDR2 FYNNEI. V lost 3 bases to trimming and J lost 3 bases, with 11 bases between them. This CDR3 comprises 14 residues. CDR3 protein: CASSDIGAYTEAFF. CDR3 sequence (DNA): TGTGCCAGCAGTGATATAGGGGCCTACACTGAAGCTTTCTTT.

The chain uses TRBV6-5 and TRBJ1-4, with D unclear. CDR3 length: 13 amino acids. Germline V gene sequence: CDR1 MNHEY, CDR2 SVGAGI. Deletions cut 8 bases from V and 7 bases from J, with 14 bases between. The CDR3 DNA reads as TGTGCCAGCGGAGACGAAGGTGGTGAAAAACTGTTTTTT. Protein product: CASGDEGGEKLFF.

The V call is TRBV25-1, the J call TRBJ2-1; D is perhaps TRBD2 (5 bases). Germline values: CDR1 MGHDK, CDR2 SYGVNS. This CDR3 contains 14 residues. Trimming shortened V by 7 bases and J by 1 base, and 11 bases separated the two germline ends. CDR3 protein: CASKGERSYNEQFF. The CDR3 coding sequence is TGTGCCAGCAAGGGAGAAAGGTCCTACAATGAGCAGTTCTTC.

This clone came up once. V gene TRBV5-4 combines with J gene TRBJ1-2, with TRBD1 identical over 10 bases. This CDR3 is 13 amino acids long. Germline V gene lookup returns CDR1 SGHNT and CDR2 YYREEE (reference sequence). Trimming took 1 base from V and 12 from J; bases not matched to a gene: 6. The CDR3: CASSLMGQGRNTF. CDR3 DNA: TGTGCCAGCAGCTTGATGGGACAGGGGAGGAACACCTTC.

In DNA form, the CDR3 reads TGTGCCAGCAGCCTCGACAGGCGAGAAGCTTTCTTT. Residues: CASSLDRREAFF. The chain joins TRBV5-4 to TRBJ1-1; D perhaps matches TRBD1 (6 bases). Germline V gene lookup returns CDR1 SGHNT and CDR2 YYREEE (reference sequence). Trimming pared 4 bases from V and 8 bases from J, leaving 12 bases between. The CDR3 contains 12 residues.

The chain has TRBV30 and TRBJ2-7; D ambiguous. V dropped 1 base and J dropped 2 bases, with 6 bases sitting between them. Germline values: CDR1 GTSNPN, CDR2 SVGIG (reference sequence). The length of the CDR3 is 12 residues. CDR3 DNA: TGTGCCTGGAGTGGAGCCACCTACGAGCAGTACTTC. It yields the protein CAWSGATYEQYF.

This chain links TRBV5-4 with TRBJ2-7; 8 nucleotides match TRBD2. Trimming removed 2 bases from V and 0 bases from J; junction bases left unmatched: 4. CDR3 length: 15 amino acids. The germline V gene encodes CDR1 SGHNT and CDR2 YYREEE (reference sequence). CDR3 sequence reads: CASSFSGTSSYEQYF. The DNA for the CDR3 is TGTGCCAGCAGCTTTAGCGGGACAAGCTCCTACGAGCAGTACTTC.

In this sample, this clone turned up a few times. CDR3 DNA sequence: TGTGCCAGCAGCCTCAGCCCCGGGACATTGGGGAGCGAGCAGTACTTC. It translates to CASSLSPGTLGSEQYF. This chain links TRBV5-5 with TRBJ2-7; D is perhaps TRBD1 (6 bases). V lost 4 bases to trimming and J lost 6 bases, with 23 bases between them. This CDR3 is 16 amino acids long. Germline V gene lookup returns CDR1 SGHKS and CDR2 YYEKEE (reference sequence).

The chain carries TRBV5-1 and TRBJ2-3; the match to TRBD2 covers 8 bases. This CDR3 contains 16 residues. Germline assignment: CDR1 SGHRS and CDR2 YFSETQ. Losses at the gene ends were 4 bases for V and 2 bases for J; bases not matched to a gene: 9. The CDR3 here is CASSPTSSGPTDTQYF. The CDR3 region has the DNA TGCGCCAGCAGCCCGACATCTAGCGGGCCCACAGATACGCAGTATTTT.

With respect to this clone: Other nucleotide sequences from this sample produce the same CDR3. The V gene is TRBV5-6, the J gene TRBJ1-6, with TRBD1 matching over 8 bases. Germline loops: CDR1 SGHDT, CDR2 YYEEEE. The CDR3 runs to 14 residues. The junction had 1 base not matched to a gene; V was cut back by 3 bases and J by 5 bases. CDR3 nucleotide sequence: TGTGCCAGCAGCTCGACAGGGGATAATTCACCCCTCCACTTT. Translated, it gives CASSSTGDNSPLHF.

The CDR3 nucleotides read TGTGCCAGCAGCTCCAGCGGCCTCACAGATACGCAGTATTTT. Amino acid sequence: CASSSSGLTDTQYF. The gene calls are TRBV7-2 and TRBJ2-3; D may be TRBD2 (5 bases). Trimming took off 4 bases at V and 2 bases at J, with 10 bases between the two ends. Germline V lookup: CDR1 SGHTA, CDR2 FQGNSA. The CDR3 is 14 residues long.

V and J are TRBV3-1 (or the pseudogene TRBV3-2) and TRBJ2-1; a weak D match, TRBD2 (6 bases). Germline CDR1 and CDR2: LGHDT and YNNKEL (reference sequence). Trimming removed 4 bases from V and 1 base from J, with 11 bases in between. This CDR3 region has 15 residues. The CDR3 region is CASSRGGISYNEQFF. In DNA, the CDR3 is TGTGCCAGCAGCCGAGGCGGGATATCCTACAATGAGCAGTTCTTC.

The CDR3 region has the DNA TGCGCCAGCAGCCTTAGAGCCGTCCCGGGACTAGCGGGAAATGAGCAGTTCTTC. Translating gives CASSLRAVPGLAGNEQFF. The V call is TRBV5-1, the J call TRBJ2-1; TRBD2 aligns across 13 bases. The CDR3 length is 18 residues. V gave up 4 bases and J gave up 7 bases; unmatched junction bases: 14. Germline CDR1 SGHRS, CDR2 YFSETQ.

This clone has more than one count but fewer than ten. The J gene is TRBJ1-2, the V gene TRBV7-9; unclear D gene. This CDR3 is built from 14 residues. V was trimmed by 2 bases and J by 0 bases, leaving 7 bases between them. CDR1 SEHNR and CDR2 FQNEAQ come from the germline V gene (reference sequence). CDR3 DNA: TGTGCCAGCAGCTTATTAGCCGCTAACTATGGCTACACCTTC. Translation gives CASSLLAANYGYTF.

The chain recombines TRBV7-9 with TRBJ2-7; TRBD2 aligns across 7 bases. The CDR3 sequence is 15 residues long. V lost 3 bases and J lost 0; bases outside the gene matches: 5. Per the germline V gene, CDR1 is SEHNR and CDR2 is FQNEAQ (reference sequence). CDR3 in amino acids: CASSLSGAYSYEQYF. The CDR3 nucleotides are TGTGCCAGCAGCTTGAGCGGGGCCTACTCCTACGAGCAGTACTTC.

The CDR3 coding sequence is TGTGCCAGCAGCCATACTGGAGGCCGTTGGGGTTCACCCCTCCACTTT. It translates to CASSHTGGRWGSPLHF. V and J are TRBV11-2 and TRBJ1-6; D is ambiguous. The CDR3 is 16 amino acids. The germline gives CDR1 SGHAT, CDR2 FQNNGV. Trimming left V 5 bases short and J 9 bases short, with 20 bases between. Full variable domain (rest looked up from reference TRBV11-2 and TRBJ1-6): EAGVAQSPRYKIIEKRQSVAFWCNPISGHATLYWYQQILGQGPKLLIQFQNNGVVDDSQLPKDRFSAERLKGVDSTLKIQPAKLEDSAVYLCASSHTGGRWGSPLHFGNGTRLTVT.

The chain uses TRBV4-1 and TRBJ2-1; maybe TRBD2 (5 bases). Trimming left V 0 bases short and J 2 bases short, with 8 bases between. The CDR3 is made up of 15 amino acids. Germline V lookup: CDR1 MGHRA, CDR2 YSYEKL. CDR3 DNA sequence: TGCGCCAGCAGCCAAGAAGACGGGGCCTACAATGAGCAGTTCTTC. Amino acids: CASSQEDGAYNEQFF.

The chain joins TRBV5-1 to TRBJ2-2; the D gene is possibly TRBD1 (6 bases). Trimming removed 5 bases at V and 9 bases at J, with 14 bases between. Germline V gives CDR1 SGHRS, CDR2 YFSETQ. The CDR3 totals 13 residues. CDR3 DNA: TGCGCCAGCAGTTTTCGAGGGGGTAGGGAGCTGTTTTTT. Its translation: CASSFRGGRELFF.

This chain joins TRBV15 and TRBJ2-5, with D unclear. The germline V gene has CDR1 LNHNV and CDR2 YYDKDF (reference sequence). This CDR3 comprises 15 residues. V was trimmed by 0 bases and J by 0 bases, leaving 8 bases between them. CDR3: CATSRDLGDQETQYF. The CDR3, as DNA: TGTGCCACCAGCAGAGATCTTGGAGACCAAGAGACCCAGTACTTC.

This clone was counted a few times. The V gene is TRBV19, the J gene TRBJ1-6, with TRBD1 matching over 7 bases. The V gene end was trimmed by 4 bases and the J gene end by 11 bases; junction bases not matched to a gene: 5. The CDR3 is 13 amino acids. The germline V gene encodes CDR1 LNHDA and CDR2 SQIVND (reference sequence). CDR3 sequence reads: CASSTRQGTPLHF. The CDR3 DNA sequence: TGTGCCAGTAGTACAAGACAGGGAACACCCCTCCACTTT. Using reference TRBV19 and TRBJ1-6 for the parts outside the CDR3, the full variable domain is DGGITQSPKYLFRKEGQNVTLSCEQNLNHDAMYWYRQDPGQGLRLIYYSQIVNDFQKGDIAEGYSVSREKKESFPLTVTSAQKNPTAFYLCASSTRQGTPLHFGNGTRLTVT.

The rearrangement links TRBV19 to TRBJ1-6, with D unresolved. Germline CDR1 is LNHDA and CDR2 is SQIVND (reference sequence). Trimming shortened V by 5 bases and J by 7 bases, and 12 bases separated the two germline ends. There are 14 residues in the CDR3. CDR3 DNA: TGTGCCAGTAGTCCCCCTAGAGGGAATTCACCCCTCCACTTT. Its translation is CASSPPRGNSPLHF.

The gene calls are TRBV30 and TRBJ2-7; tentatively, D is TRBD1 (5 bases). Germline loops: CDR1 GTSNPN, CDR2 SVGIG (reference sequence). The CDR3 loop spans 14 amino acids. V was shortened by 0 bases and J by 2 bases, with 11 bases between the two germline ends. CDR3 in DNA: TGTGCCTGGAGTGTAGGGGTAGGGGCCTACGAGCAGTACTTC. It encodes CAWSVGVGAYEQYF.

The chain uses TRBV5-6 and TRBJ2-7; D not certain. This CDR3 has 11 residues. The ends were cut back, 0 bases at V and 6 bases at J, with 4 bases in the middle. Germline V gene data show CDR1 as SGHDT and CDR2 as YYEEEE. The CDR3 reads CASSLGAEQYF. In DNA form, the CDR3 reads TGTGCCAGCAGCTTGGGGGCCGAGCAGTACTTC.

V gene TRBV4-2 combines with J gene TRBJ2-1; unclear D gene. Trimming stripped 0 bases from V and 10 bases from J, with 19 bases between. The CDR3 has 16 residues. Germline V gives CDR1 LGHNA, CDR2 YNFKEQ. The DNA of the CDR3 is TGTGCCAGCAGCCAAGACCTTGCGGAGCAGTACACAGAGCAGTTCTTC. Protein: CASSQDLAEQYTEQFF.

CDR3 nucleotides: TGTGCCAGCAGTTCAACCGACAGCTCTGGAAACACCATATATTTT. It translates to CASSSTDSSGNTIYF. The genes are TRBV6-5 and TRBJ1-3, with D maybe TRBD1 (5 bases). Germline-derived CDR1 and CDR2 are MNHEY and SVGAGI. There are 15 residues in the CDR3. The V gene lost 4 bases and the J gene lost 0 bases, with 10 bases spanning the gap.

The chain joins TRBV7-2 to TRBJ2-3; possible D gene TRBD1, 7 bases. Germline CDR1 reads SGHTA; CDR2 reads FQGNSA. The CDR3 is made up of 14 amino acids. The germline V and J ends were trimmed by 1 base and 8 bases, with 13 bases remaining between them. The CDR3 region has the DNA TGTGCCAGCAGCTTAGAGGAGGGGGCGGGTACGCAGTATTTT. It translates to CASSLEEGAGTQYF.